This T cell receptor (beta chain) was identified during a study of cytomegalovirus exposure and HLA in healthy donors. Between the trimmed V and J ends, which lost 6 bases and 5 bases, there was a span of 22 bases. From germline, CDR1 is MNHEY and CDR2 SMNVEV (reference sequence). The CDR3 is made up of 16 amino acids. In the PCR, 60 Vbeta and 13 Jbeta primers were used. The data were produced by immunoSEQ multiplex PCR, yet TCRdb's version contains in-frame clones alone and is incomplete. The table shows about 82,000 clones, with around 70% occurring only once. The V call is TRBV27, the J call TRBJ1-2; D ambiguous. The sample was PBMCs. This receptor was identified in a young man in good health and CMV-seropositive. CDR3 in DNA: TGTGCCAGCAGCTCCCTGAGCAGCGCGCGTGAATATGGCTACACCTTC. It codes for CASSSLSSAREYGYTF.